Below, one T cell receptor beta chain is given with its context. Its antigen is as yet unknown. The record originates from a study of immune heterogeneity within non-small cell lung tumors. Bulk tumor genomic DNA served as template, at around 600 ng per sample. From each primary tumor, several far-apart biopsies were obtained during surgery. Patients with untreated, newly diagnosed non-small cell lung cancer underwent curative surgery. In a multiplex PCR, 32 V and 13 J primers amplified TCR beta CDR3. Using its own MiXCR run on the multiplex PCR reads, TCRdb lists one record per CDR3 protein. The top ten hold 3.5% to 4.5% of the sample, which has 20,000 to 25,000 distinct CDR3 sequences, 25% to 30% seen once. Points from the study as a whole: Local tumor mutational burden and local T-cell repertoire clonality showed a moderate significant correlation, R approximately 0.35. For the most part, the T-cell receptor beta clonotypes present at high frequency were distinct from one individual patient to the next. Dominant CDR3 beta clonotypes repeated across a patient's tumor loci, while different loci held unique high-frequency clones.

The ends were cut back, 7 bases at V and 5 bases at J, with 21 bases in the middle. This CDR3 is built from 16 residues. In germline, CDR1 is SNHLY, CDR2 FYNNEI. The source of this sequence is a man in his forties or fifties with non-small cell lung cancer. The rearrangement uses TRBV2 and TRBJ1-5; tentatively, D is TRBD1 (5 bases). Sequencing used lung tumor tissue. The CDR3: CASNAPRGGGDQPQHF. CDR3 DNA sequence: TGTGCCAGCAATGCCCCCCGGGGGGGGGGAGATCAGCCCCAGCATTTT.